This is a list of T cell receptor beta chains from one sample in a study of shared clonotypes between healthy human individuals. The table came from immunoSEQ multiplex PCR; TCRdb's copy has only in-frame clones and leaves some out. The sample has a few million clones; about 92% are singletons. Sequences were obtained from naive CD4+ T cells from PBMCs. The receptors shown here come from a man aged 18 to 29 in good health. Some clones in this sample may be carry-over from other donors' samples. The CDR3 runs from the conserved cysteine through the conserved F or W. A D gene is named only where the DNA matches it firmly. The size entry is marked missing in some rows and otherwise reads once, few, many or a size class.

cdr3_aa,cdr3_nt,j_call,d_call,clone_size,v_call
CASSLRRGLAGGETQYF,TGTGCCAGCAGCCTACGCAGGGGGCTAGCGGGAGGCGAGACCCAGTACTTC,TRBJ2-5,TRBD2,-,TRBV9
CASRQGIAQPQHF,TGTGCCAGCAGACAGGGGATAGCTCAGCCCCAGCATTTT,TRBJ1-5,TRBD1,once,TRBV28
CASSSPDRQETQYF,TGCGCCAGCAGCTCGCCGGACAGACAAGAGACCCAGTACTTC,TRBJ2-5,-,-,TRBV5-1
CASSPDLGVVGELFF,TGTGCCAGCAGTCCGGACCTGGGGGTTGTCGGGGAGCTGTTTTTT,TRBJ2-2,-,-,TRBV28
CASSLLGDYEQYF,TGTGCCAGCAGCCTGTTGGGGGATTACGAGCAGTACTTC,TRBJ2-7,-,-,TRBV7-7
CASSQSGPETQYF,TGTGCCAGCAGCCAAAGCGGTCCAGAGACCCAGTACTTC,TRBJ2-5,-,-,TRBV7-2
CARSCTRAGGVYNEQFF,TGTGCCAGAAGCTGTACTCGAGCGGGAGGGGTATACAATGAGCAGTTCTTC,TRBJ2-1,TRBD2,-,TRBV5-3
CAWSVGSGRTQYF,TGTGCCTGGAGTGTAGGTAGCGGGAGAACCCAGTACTTC,TRBJ2-5,TRBD2,-,TRBV30
CASRGGEHEQYF,TGTGCCAGCCGAGGGGGGGAACACGAGCAGTACTTC,TRBJ2-7,-,-,TRBV6-5
CASSQERGGVWGLFF,TGCGCCAGCAGCCAAGAACGGGGGGGAGTTTGGGGACTGTTTTTT,TRBJ1-4,-,-,TRBV4-1
CASSLGSGPYNEQFF,TGTGCCAGCAGTTTGGGTAGCGGGCCTTACAATGAGCAGTTCTTC,TRBJ2-1,TRBD2,-,TRBV27
CASSLSGGSSYEQYF,TGTGCCAGCAGTTTATCGGGAGGGAGCTCCTACGAGCAGTACTTC,TRBJ2-7,TRBD2,-,TRBV28
CASITTPGPRGEQFF,TGTGCCAGCATCACCACTCCGGGACCGAGGGGTGAGCAGTTCTTC,TRBJ2-1,-,-,TRBV27
CASSPGGNTIYF,TGTGCCAGCAGCCCGGGGGGGAACACCATATATTTT,TRBJ1-3,-,-,TRBV9
CASSLRQGATEAFF,TGTGCCAGCAGCTTACGACAGGGGGCTACTGAAGCTTTCTTT,TRBJ1-1,TRBD1,-,TRBV7-8
CASSPPAGTGDLSYNEQFF,TGTGCCAGCTCACCCCCGGCGGGGACGGGAGACCTCTCCTACAATGAGCAGTTCTTC,TRBJ2-1,-,-,TRBV18
CASSQGPSYEQYF,TGTGCCAGTAGTCAGGGGCCCTCCTACGAGCAGTACTTC,TRBJ2-7,-,-,TRBV19
CASSATRGDEKLFF,TGTGCCAGCAGCGCCACCAGGGGCGATGAAAAACTGTTTTTT,TRBJ1-4,-,-,TRBV9
CASSKLSSRPSHNEQFF,TGCGCCAGCAGCAAACTCAGTTCTAGACCCAGCCACAATGAGCAGTTCTTC,TRBJ2-1,-,-,TRBV5-1
CASGERDNYEQYF,TGCGCCAGCGGTGAACGGGACAACTACGAGCAGTACTTC,TRBJ2-7,-,-,TRBV5-1
CASSPRASADYEQYF,TGTGCCAGCAGCCCAAGGGCTAGCGCAGACTACGAGCAGTACTTC,TRBJ2-7,-,-,TRBV9
CASSLFRTGSYNEQFF,TGTGCCAGCAGCTTATTCCGGACAGGGTCATACAATGAGCAGTTCTTC,TRBJ2-1,TRBD1,-,TRBV7-9
CASSLGADWFMETQYF,TGCGCCAGCAGCTTGGGGGCGGACTGGTTTATGGAGACCCAGTACTTC,TRBJ2-5,-,-,TRBV5-1
CASSSGIRTGELFF,TGTGCCAGCAGCTCGGGTATCCGCACCGGGGAGCTGTTTTTT,TRBJ2-2,-,-,TRBV7-8
CASMRGNEKLFF,TGTGCCAGCATGCGAGGGAATGAAAAACTGTTTTTT,TRBJ1-4,-,-,TRBV2
CASSLVAGAYNEQFF,TGCGCCAGCAGCTTGGTAGCGGGAGCCTACAATGAGCAGTTCTTC,TRBJ2-1,TRBD2,few,TRBV5-1
CASSVDWSVNEQFF,TGTGCCAGCAGCGTAGATTGGTCGGTCAATGAGCAGTTCTTC,TRBJ2-1,-,-,TRBV9
CASSEIGQLGNQPQHF,TGTGCCAGCAGTGAAATAGGGCAGCTGGGCAATCAGCCCCAGCATTTT,TRBJ1-5,-,-,TRBV6-1
CASRPGDRAYEQYF,TGTGCCAGCAGGCCAGGGGACAGGGCCTACGAGCAGTACTTC,TRBJ2-7,TRBD1,-,TRBV5-4
CASSQDMGREQFF,TGCGCCAGCAGCCAAGATATGGGGAGGGAGCAGTTCTTC,TRBJ2-1,-,-,TRBV4-1
CASSIGDRVNQPQHF,TGTGCCAGTAGTATCGGTGACAGGGTCAATCAGCCCCAGCATTTT,TRBJ1-5,TRBD1,-,TRBV19
CAWSNREGYTF,TGTGCCTGGAGTAACAGGGAGGGCTACACCTTC,TRBJ1-2,-,-,TRBV30
CASSQDGREGIYF,TGCGCCAGCAGCCAAGATGGCCGGGAAGGCATATATTTT,TRBJ1-3,-,-,TRBV4-3
CASRGQELKSGELFF,TGTGCCAGCAGAGGACAGGAACTGAAGTCCGGGGAGCTGTTTTTT,TRBJ2-2,TRBD1,-,TRBV2
CASSLGQGGNTEAFF,TGCGCCAGCAGCCTCGGACAGGGCGGCAACACTGAAGCTTTCTTT,TRBJ1-1,TRBD1,-,TRBV5-1
CASSVRGQGAYEQFF,TGTGCCAGCAGTGTAAGGGGACAGGGTGCCTATGAGCAGTTCTTC,TRBJ2-1,TRBD1,-,TRBV6-4
CASSQGTDPRGYGYTF,TGTGCCAGCAGCCAAGGCACGGACCCGAGGGGCTATGGCTACACCTTC,TRBJ1-2,-,once,TRBV7-9
CASSWGQSYEQYF,TGTGCCAGCAGTTGGGGACAGTCCTACGAGCAGTACTTC,TRBJ2-7,TRBD1,-,TRBV6-5
CASSLTGPLYEQYF,TGTGCCAGCAGCTTGACAGGGCCCCTCTACGAGCAGTACTTC,TRBJ2-7,-,-,TRBV5-6
CASSRPTSGDTYEQYF,TGTGCCAGCAGTCGACCGACTAGCGGGGATACCTACGAGCAGTACTTC,TRBJ2-7,TRBD2,-,TRBV27
CSVPAEARTEAFF,TGCAGCGTTCCGGCAGAGGCACGCACTGAAGCTTTCTTT,TRBJ1-1,-,few,TRBV29-1
CASSFPGKGGYGYTF,TGTGCCAGCAGTTTTCCCGGAAAAGGAGGCTATGGCTACACCTTC,TRBJ1-2,-,-,TRBV28
CASSARRTSGKKEPYNEQFF,TGTGCCAGCAGCGCCCGTAGGACTAGCGGCAAAAAGGAACCCTACAATGAGCAGTTCTTC,TRBJ2-1,TRBD2,-,TRBV9
CASRGRAGAYGYTF,TGTGCCAGCAGGGGTCGGGCAGGGGCCTATGGCTACACCTTC,TRBJ1-2,-,-,TRBV6-5
CASSFRGGDYNEQFF,TGTGCCAGCAGTTTCCGGGGCGGTGATTACAATGAGCAGTTCTTC,TRBJ2-1,-,-,TRBV28